The clone carrying this T cell receptor (beta chain) was picked up many times. During its preparation, the TCRbeta library received unique molecular identifiers. TCRdb fed the PCR reads into MiXCR, producing one record per CDR3 protein. The sample has around 500,000 distinct CDR3 sequences, more than 20% seen once. The data belong to a study of T-cell reconstitution after alpha-beta-depleted transplantation in children. The CDR3 has 15 amino acids. Germline V gene data show CDR1 as SGHRS and CDR2 as YFSETQ. Trimming took off 1 base at V and 9 bases at J, with 17 bases between the two ends. The sample was PBMCs, mostly from graft donor cells, taken 360 days after TCRalphabeta/CD19-depleted stem cell transplant. This sequence was found in a boy under three years old who had a stem cell transplant for acute myeloid leukemia, so the T cells may come from the graft donor. This chain uses TRBV5-1 with TRBJ2-1; D might be TRBD1 (5 bases). CDR3: CASSLTQGLGGEQFF. The CDR3 DNA follows: TGCGCCAGCAGCTTGACTCAGGGATTAGGCGGTGAGCAGTTCTTC.